This T cell receptor (beta chain) was sequenced during a study of response to subunit inactivated influenza vaccine. TCRdb independently ran MiXCR on the RT-PCR reads; one entry per CDR3 protein. In the table there are 600,000 to 700,000 distinct CDR3 sequences, 11% to 15% of which are singletons. Findings and limits, study-wide: With each seasonal influenza vaccination, the authors suggested, few new T cells are recruited.

Of note for this clonotype: Antigen specificity is unknown.

This material consisted of PBMCs from blood, taken roughly 15 days before vaccination. The source of this sequence is a man aged 50-59 years who received an inactivated influenza vaccine.

The CDR3 reads CASKPVDRTDTQYF. DNA for the CDR3: TGTGCCAGCAAACCTGTAGATCGCACAGATACGCAGTATTTT. V and J are TRBV7-6 and TRBJ2-3, with D hard to call. This CDR3 spans 14 amino acids. CDR1 SGHVS and CDR2 FNYEAQ come from the germline V gene. V dropped 7 bases and J dropped 1 base, with 12 bases sitting between them.